The T cell receptor (beta chain) under discussion was sequenced for a study of CD8 T cells in Susac syndrome. Overall study findings and caveats: The study's TCR sequencing and HLA analysis covered a relatively small number of individuals, and the study acknowledged this.

The RNA input was about 0.5 to 1 ug, and it was reverse transcribed with random hexamers. Amplification of the TCR beta CDR3 was carried out by immunoSEQ multiplex PCR, which spanned a total of 54 Vbeta and 13 Jbeta segments. TCRdb recomputed calls from the immunoSEQ multiplex PCR reads with MiXCR, one row per CDR3 protein. The sample consists of just under 95,000 distinct CDR3 sequences, roughly 94% of them appearing once. CD8+ and CD4+ T cells were negatively isolated; TEMRA cells were FACS-enriched. Of note for this clonotype: What it binds is unknown.

The V end lost 8 bases, the J end lost 4 bases, and 12 bases lay between the germline ends. The CDR3 is made up of 12 amino acids. The TCR was taken from a human donor with Susac syndrome. The chain joins TRBV12-3 or TRBV12-4 to TRBJ2-7; D is uncertain. The specimen was CD4+ T cells from PBMCs. The CDR3 DNA reads as TGTGCCAGCGGCTCGAGGCAGTACGAGCAGTACTTC. This encodes CASGSRQYEQYF.